A single sample is the source of the 21 T cell receptor beta chains below, sequenced in a study of cytomegalovirus exposure and HLA in healthy donors. The primer mix had 60 Vbeta and 13 Jbeta primers. Profiling relied on immunoSEQ multiplex PCR, and the TCRdb table lists in-frame clones only, not all of them. The profile covers 90,000 to 130,000 clones, with approximately 82% appearing a single time and 13% taken by the ten largest. The sequenced sample consisted of PBMCs. The receptors come from a man in his thirties or forties in good health and CMV-seropositive.

The chain has TRBV7-2 and TRBJ2-1, with D possibly TRBD2 on 6 matching bases. The CDR3 consists of 13 residues. V gave up 0 bases and J gave up 10 bases, with 10 bases separating them. CDR1 SGHTA and CDR2 FQGNSA come from the germline V gene. The DNA of the CDR3 is TGTGCCAGCAGCTTAGCGCGGGGCGGGGAGCAGTTCTTC. Protein sequence: CASSLARGGEQFF.

The genes are TRBV5-6 and TRBJ2-7; TRBD1 aligns across 7 bases. V was clipped by 5 bases and J by 3 bases; unmatched bases: 8. Germline lookup yields CDR1 SGHDT and CDR2 YYEEEE. The CDR3 consists of 14 residues. CDR3 loop: CASRLPGQNYEQYF. Written as DNA, the CDR3 is TGTGCCAGCAGGTTACCGGGACAGAACTACGAGCAGTACTTC. The entire variable domain, with the rest obtained from reference TRBV5-6 and TRBJ2-7, is as follows: DAGVTQSPTHLIKTRGQQVTLRCSPKSGHDTVSWYQQALGQGPQFIFQYYEEEERQRGNFPDRFSGHQFPNYSSELNVNALLLGDSALYLCASRLPGQNYEQYFGPGTRLTVT.

The V call is TRBV6-4, the J call TRBJ2-1; weak D call: TRBD2 (7 bases). Germline V gene lookup returns CDR1 MRHNA and CDR2 SNTAGT. This CDR3 region has 16 residues. Trimming cost V 0 bases and J 7 bases, with 16 bases left between them. CDR3 in amino acids: CASSDSGGGAVNEQFF. The CDR3 DNA sequence: TGTGCCAGCAGTGACTCGGGTGGGGGGGCAGTGAATGAGCAGTTCTTC.

Regarding this clone: Its ends do not fully match the called genes, so a read error is possible. V usage is TRBV10-1 and J usage is TRBJ2-5; D is unclear. This CDR3 has 11 amino acids. Germline-derived CDR1 and CDR2 are WNHNN and SYGVQD (reference sequence). This chain's CDR3 is CASSEATTQYF. The DNA of the CDR3 is TGTGCCAGCAGTGAAGCGACGACCCAGTACTTC.

The count of this clone is one. This chain connects TRBV6-5 to TRBJ2-1; 7 bases agree with TRBD2. CDR1 is MNHEY and CDR2 is SVGAGI in the germline V gene. The length of the CDR3 is 15 residues. The junction had 10 bases not matched to a gene; V was cut back by 3 bases and J by 8 bases. For the CDR3, the DNA is TGTGCCAGCAGTTATAAGAGACTAGCAGTCCATGAGCAGTTCTTC. It specifies CASSYKRLAVHEQFF.

V and J are TRBV9 and TRBJ2-6; a possible D gene is TRBD2 (6 bases). Trimming shortened V by 0 bases and J by 2 bases, and 9 bases separated the two germline ends. CDR1 is SGDLS and CDR2 is YYNGEE in the germline V gene. CDR3 length: 16 amino acids. CDR3 amino acids: CASSVVGGAGANVLTF. The CDR3 region has the DNA TGTGCCAGCAGCGTAGTAGGCGGGGCTGGGGCCAACGTCCTGACTTTC.

The chain uses TRBV4-2 and TRBJ2-1; 8 nucleotides align to TRBD2. With V trimmed by 3 bases and J by 4 bases, 5 bases remained unmatched. This CDR3 contains 15 residues. CDR1 is LGHNA, CDR2 YNFKEQ, per germline. The CDR3 DNA sequence: TGTGCCAGCAGCCAGGGGGCGGGGGGATACAATGAGCAGTTCTTC. It codes for CASSQGAGGYNEQFF.

This clone has more than one count but fewer than ten. The chain has TRBV5-4 and TRBJ1-2; 7 nucleotides agree with TRBD1. The CDR3 contains 14 residues. CDR1 is SGHNT and CDR2 is YYREEE in the germline V gene (reference sequence). V was clipped by 4 bases and J by 4 bases; unmatched bases: 7. The CDR3: CASSPGRDSYGYTF. CDR3 coding DNA: TGTGCCAGCAGCCCCGGACGGGACAGCTATGGCTACACCTTC.

V usage is TRBV19 and J usage is TRBJ2-5; 9 nucleotides line up with TRBD2. J gave up 5 bases and V 3 bases, and 7 bases lay outside the gene matches. Germline V lookup: CDR1 LNHDA, CDR2 SQIVND (reference sequence). The CDR3 has 15 amino acids. The CDR3 loop is CASSMSGGPPETQYF. DNA for the CDR3: TGTGCCAGTAGTATGAGCGGGGGGCCGCCGGAGACCCAGTACTTC. The full variable domain, rest sourced from reference TRBV19 and TRBJ2-5, is DGGITQSPKYLFRKEGQNVTLSCEQNLNHDAMYWYRQDPGQGLRLIYYSQIVNDFQKGDIAEGYSVSREKKESFPLTVTSAQKNPTAFYLCASSMSGGPPETQYFGPGTRLLVL.

This rearrangement joins TRBV4-1 to TRBJ2-5, with no clear D. The DNA matches TRBJ2-7 better at its end, which makes the J call doubtful. The CDR3 loop spans 15 amino acids. Germline V gene lookup returns CDR1 MGHRA and CDR2 YSYEKL. The CDR3 nucleotides read TGCGCCAGCAGCCAAACAGCACTGGCCCCCTACGAGCAGTACTTC. Translated: CASSQTALAPYEQYF.

The chain uses TRBV2 and TRBJ1-4, with 7 bases that match TRBD1. V shed 4 bases and J 4 bases; nucleotides not matched to a gene: 6. This CDR3 region has 15 residues. Germline V gene lookup returns CDR1 SNHLY and CDR2 FYNNEI. CDR3 protein: CASSGQGPSNEKLFF. For the CDR3, the DNA is TGTGCCAGCAGTGGACAGGGTCCAAGTAATGAAAAACTGTTTTTT.

The genes are TRBV30 and TRBJ2-7, with TRBD1 as a possible D gene (6 bases). The CDR3 extends over 13 amino acids. Germline V gives CDR1 GTSNPN, CDR2 SVGIG (reference sequence). Between the trimmed V and J ends, which lost 3 bases and 3 bases, there was a span of 12 bases. CDR3 region: CAWRKGGLYEQYF. The CDR3 DNA is TGTGCCTGGAGAAAAGGGGGTCTCTACGAGCAGTACTTC. The full variable domain, its missing parts supplied by reference TRBV30 and TRBJ2-7, is SQTIHQWPATLVQPVGSPLSLECTVEGTSNPNLYWYRQAAGRGLQLLFYSVGIGQISSEVPQNLSASRPQDRQFILSSKKLLLSDSGFYLCAWRKGGLYEQYFGPGTRLTVT.

The chain couples TRBV6-5 to TRBJ1-6, with a possible D match to TRBD1 (5 bases). CDR1 is MNHEY, CDR2 SVGAGI, per germline. The CDR3 has 12 amino acids. V was pared by 5 bases and J by 13 bases, with 12 bases between. CDR3 sequence: CASSPPGNPLHF. DNA for the CDR3: TGTGCCAGCAGTCCCCCAGGGAATCCCCTCCACTTT.

The chain carries TRBV5-4 and TRBJ2-5, with D possibly matching TRBD2 (6 bases). CDR1 SGHNT and CDR2 YYREEE come from the germline V gene (reference sequence). With 0 bases removed from V and 3 bases from J, the gap between germline ends came to 12 bases. The CDR3 loop spans 15 amino acids. The CDR3 nucleotides are TGTGCCAGCAGCTTGGGACTAGGCGAAAAAGAGACCCAGTACTTC. Encoded protein: CASSLGLGEKETQYF.

This chain links TRBV6-8 with TRBJ1-3; D call uncertain. The CDR3 runs 14 residues. CDR1 and CDR2 (germline): MNHGY, SAAAGT. V gave up 8 bases and J gave up 0 bases, with 11 bases separating them. The CDR3 loop is CASLGPGSGNTIYF. The CDR3 DNA reads TGTGCCAGCCTCGGCCCGGGCTCTGGAAACACCATATATTTT.

The chain couples TRBV4-1 to TRBJ2-5; TRBD1 agrees at 7 bases. The DNA end favors TRBJ2-7, so the J call may be wrong. This CDR3 contains 14 residues. Looked up from germline, CDR1 is MGHRA and CDR2 is YSYEKL. CDR3 DNA sequence: TGCGCCACGACCCGGGACAGCAGTCTCTACGAGCAGTACTTC. This codes for CATTRDSSLYEQYF.

This chain connects TRBV7-9 to TRBJ1-1; no firm D call. CDR1 SEHNR and CDR2 FQNEAQ come from the germline V gene (reference sequence). V lost 3 bases and J 1 base, leaving 6 bases between the germline ends. This CDR3 spans 13 amino acids. CDR3 sequence reads: CASSFHGNTEAFF. The CDR3 DNA follows: TGTGCCAGCAGCTTCCACGGGAACACTGAAGCTTTCTTT.

The chain employs TRBV5-4 and TRBJ2-3, with a tentative D call TRBD2 (6 bases). With 1 base removed from V and 2 bases from J, the gap between germline ends came to 11 bases. CDR1 and CDR2 from the germline V gene are SGHNT and YYREEE (reference sequence). CDR3 length: 15 residues. CDR3 DNA: TGTGCCAGCAGCTTGACTAGCCCTGTCACAGATACGCAGTATTTT. The encoded protein is CASSLTSPVTDTQYF.

This chain uses TRBV7-9 with TRBJ2-1; 12 nucleotides match TRBD1. This CDR3 contains 15 residues. CDR1 SEHNR and CDR2 FQNEAQ come from the germline V gene (reference sequence). Trimming at V came to 4 bases and at J to 8 bases, leaving 6 bases not matched to a gene. CDR3 region: CASSSGTGGGDEQFF. The CDR3 bases are TGTGCCAGCAGCTCCGGGACAGGGGGCGGAGATGAGCAGTTCTTC. The complete variable domain, with remaining parts taken from reference TRBV7-9 and TRBJ2-1, reads DTGVSQNPRHKITKRGQNVTFRCDPISEHNRLYWYRQTLGQGPEFLTYFQNEAQLEKSRLLSDRFSAERPKGSFSTLEIQRTEQGDSAMYLCASSSGTGGGDEQFFGPGTRLTVL.

The count of this clone is one. The chain links TRBV23-1 to TRBJ1-1, with a possible D match to TRBD1 (6 bases). TRBV23-1 is reported as an ORF; its role is uncertain. This CDR3 contains 17 residues. The ends were cut back, 5 bases at V and 1 base at J, with 20 bases in the middle. CDR3 sequence reads: CASSTITGTRRNTEAFF. Written as DNA, the CDR3 is TGCGCCAGCAGTACGATAACAGGGACGCGGAGGAACACTGAAGCTTTCTTT.

The J gene is TRBJ1-2, the V gene TRBV28, with a weak D call TRBD1 (5 bases). Germline CDR1 and CDR2: MDHEN and SYDVKM. The CDR3 sequence is 14 residues long. V shed 3 bases and J shed 0 bases, with 8 bases lying between them. The CDR3 spells CASSLGGTNYGYTF. The CDR3 region has the DNA TGTGCCAGCAGTTTGGGGGGAACTAACTATGGCTACACCTTC.